This is a list of T cell receptor beta chains from one sample in a study of blood T cell repertoires in COVID-19. TCRdb keeps only in-frame clones here, not all; method: immunoSEQ multiplex PCR. The profile shows about 320,000 clones, 70% to 90% of them singletons. Material: PBMCs or T cells enriched from blood (not recorded which). The receptors derive from a woman aged 30 to 39 who had recovered from COVID-19. The CDR3 runs from the conserved cysteine through the conserved F or W. Fields, in order: clone size, D gene, V gene, J gene, CDR3 DNA, CDR3 protein. D genes are given only for firm matches. Part of the rows lack a size; the others show once, few, many or a class for expanded clones.

-	-	TRBV9	TRBJ2-6	TGTGCCAGCCGGCAGGGGCCATACTCTGGGGCCAACGTCCTGACTTTC	CASRQGPYSGANVLTF
few	-	TRBV6-5	TRBJ1-1	TGTGCCAGCAGTTACGGGGCCCCGAACACTGAAGCTTTCTTT	CASSYGAPNTEAFF
-	TRBD1	TRBV9	TRBJ1-1	TGTGCCAGCAGCGGACAGGGGGCGCTTACTGAAGCTTTCTTT	CASSGQGALTEAFF
-	-	TRBV11-2	TRBJ1-5	TGTGCCAGCAGCTTGGTCACAGGGTCCAATCAGCCCCAGCATTTT	CASSLVTGSNQPQHF
once	-	TRBV9	TRBJ1-1	TGTGCCAGCAGCGTAGCTTGGGGGGGCGCTTGCACTGAAGCTTTCTTT	CASSVAWGGACTEAFF
-	-	TRBV7-9	TRBJ1-1	TGTGCCAGCAGCTCACAGGCGATCATGAACACTGAAGCTTTCTTT	CASSSQAIMNTEAFF
-	TRBD2	TRBV7-2	TRBJ2-1	TGTGCCAGCAGCCAACTAGCGGGGCTGCCCTCCAATGAGCAGTTCTTC	CASSQLAGLPSNEQFF
-	TRBD1	TRBV5-1	TRBJ2-7	TGCGCCAGCAGCCTAGGGACAGTCCAAACTACCTACGAGCAGTACTTC	CASSLGTVQTTYEQYF
-	TRBD2	TRBV7-6	TRBJ2-1	TGTGCCTCCTACGCGGGAACTAGCGGGGCGGATGAGCAGTTCTTC	CASYAGTSGADEQFF
-	TRBD1	TRBV19	TRBJ2-3	TGTGCCAGTAGTATCAGGGGGCTGGCAGATACGCAGTATTTT	CASSIRGLADTQYF
-	-	TRBV7-8	TRBJ2-3	TGTGCCAGCAGCCCGCGGGACAGCCTCACAGATACGCAGTATTTT	CASSPRDSLTDTQYF
-	TRBD2	TRBV10-3	TRBJ2-1	TGTGCCATCGGGGGGGTCTCCTACAATGAGCAGTTCTTC	CAIGGVSYNEQFF
-	TRBD1	TRBV13	TRBJ1-5	TGTGCCAGCAGCTCCTCGATTAGGGGGCCGCCCCAGCATTTT	CASSSSIRGPPQHF
-	-	TRBV6-2/TRBV6-3	TRBJ1-1	TGTGCCAGCAGTTACCCATGGACAGAGAGGAAGGGGAACACTGAAGCTTTCTTT	CASSYPWTERKGNTEAFF
-	TRBD1	TRBV7-8	TRBJ1-2	TGTGCCAGCAGCTTAAAGACAGGGGGTGGCTACACCTTC	CASSLKTGGGYTF
-	-	TRBV4-2	TRBJ2-2	TGTGCCAGCAGCCACCGACCACGGCGGGGCCCGGGGGAGCTGTTTTTT	CASSHRPRRGPGELFF
few	-	TRBV16	TRBJ1-1	TGTGCCAGCAGCCAATCGAGCGGAGGGCTAAACACTGAAGCTTTCTTT	CASSQSSGGLNTEAFF
few	-	TRBV2	TRBJ1-2	TGTGCCAGCAGTGAGGACCAGGGGCCCCTTGGCTACACCTTC	CASSEDQGPLGYTF
-	TRBD2	TRBV4-2	TRBJ2-7	TGTGCCAGCGGATATAGCGGGGGGGACTACGAGCAGTACTTC	CASGYSGGDYEQYF
-	-	TRBV27	TRBJ1-6	TGTGCCGCCCGCGAAAGGGGCCCTAGGGGAAATTCACCCCTCCACTTT	CAARERGPRGNSPLHF
-	TRBD2	TRBV5-4	TRBJ2-1	TGTGCCAGCAGCCCGGCGGGGGGAAACAATGAGCAGTTCTTC	CASSPAGGNNEQFF
-	-	TRBV5-1	TRBJ1-5	TGCGCCAGCAGCCTGGGCTACCCGACAGAAGACAATCAGCCCCAGCATTTT	CASSLGYPTEDNQPQHF
once	-	TRBV7-8	TRBJ1-6	TGTGCCAGCAGCCTCCAGACCTCGACAAGGTCCTATAATTCACCCCTCCACTTT	CASSLQTSTRSYNSPLHF
-	TRBD1	TRBV11-2	TRBJ1-5	TGTGCCAGCAGCCGCGGACAGGGGTCGGGGCAGCCCCAGCATTTT	CASSRGQGSGQPQHF
-	TRBD1	TRBV7-3	TRBJ1-1	TGTGCCAGCAGCTCCATCGCAGGGGGCCCCGGCACTGAAGCTTTCTTT	CASSSIAGGPGTEAFF
-	TRBD1	TRBV19	TRBJ1-5	TGTGCCAGTGGGTGGACAGGGGGCAATCAGCCCCAGCATTTT	CASGWTGGNQPQHF
-	-	TRBV30	TRBJ2-1	TGTGCCTGGAGCCGATTGGGAGAATGGGGGCCTTCCAATGAGCAGTTCTTC	CAWSRLGEWGPSNEQFF
-	-	TRBV7-2	TRBJ1-1	TGTGCCAGCAGCTCCGGTCGAGGACAGCTGAACACTGAAGCTTTCTTT	CASSSGRGQLNTEAFF
-	-	TRBV6-5	TRBJ1-5	TGTGCCAGCAGTAGCATTGGGGGGGGTATAGCCCAGCATTTT	CASSSIGGGIAQHF
-	-	TRBV19	TRBJ2-7	TGTGCCAGTAGTGGGGACATTTCCTACGAGCAGTACTTC	CASSGDISYEQYF
-	-	TRBV5-6	TRBJ1-2	TGTGCCAGCAGCCCCGGCCGGAGGGATGGCTACACCTTC	CASSPGRRDGYTF
-	-	TRBV18	TRBJ1-1	TGTGCCAGCTCACCAACCATCATGCAGGGGACTGAAGCTTTCTTT	CASSPTIMQGTEAFF
-	TRBD1	TRBV19	TRBJ1-5	TGTGCCAGTGGGCCGACAGGGGGACTCAATCACCCCCAGCATTTT	CASGPTGGLNHPQHF
-	-	TRBV6-4	TRBJ1-1	TGTGCCAGCAGTGACCTCGGGGTCATGAACACTGAAGCTTTCTTT	CASSDLGVMNTEAFF
-	-	TRBV4-1	TRBJ1-5	TGCGCCAGCAGCCAAGATCGGACAGCCTATCAGCCCCAGCATTTT	CASSQDRTAYQPQHF
-	TRBD1	TRBV7-2	TRBJ1-2	TGTGCCGGGACAGGGGTGGACTATGGCTACACCTTC	CAGTGVDYGYTF
-	TRBD1	TRBV6-5	TRBJ2-5	TGTGCCAGCAGTTGGAGCAGGGGGGAGACCCAGTACTTC	CASSWSRGETQYF
-	TRBD2	TRBV9	TRBJ2-3	TGTGCCAGCAGCGTGGAAGGAAGTAGCGGGGGAAGTACAGATACGCAGTATTTT	CASSVEGSSGGSTDTQYF
-	TRBD2	TRBV2	TRBJ2-1	TGTGCCAGCAGTCGGAACGGGGGGGCGCGCGATGAGCAGTTCTTC	CASSRNGGARDEQFF
few	TRBD1	TRBV5-4	TRBJ2-7	TGTGCCAGCAGCTTGGGGACAGGGGGGACCTACGAGCAGTACTTC	CASSLGTGGTYEQYF
-	-	TRBV29-1	TRBJ1-5	TGCAGCGTTGGCACAGCTAGCAATCAGCCCCAGCATTTT	CSVGTASNQPQHF
-	-	TRBV12-3/TRBV12-4	TRBJ1-5	TGTGCCAGCAGCTCTATATCTCAGCCCCAGCATTTT	CASSSISQPQHF
-	TRBD1	TRBV12-3/TRBV12-4	TRBJ1-5	TGTGCCAGCAGTGGGACAGCGAATCAGCCCCAGCATTTT	CASSGTANQPQHF
-	-	TRBV7-9	TRBJ1-2	TGTGCCAGCAGCCTCGGAGCAGGGAACTATGGCTACACCTTC	CASSLGAGNYGYTF
-	-	TRBV2	TRBJ1-1	TGTGCCAGCAGTCCTAGGATGAACACTGAAGCTTTCTTT	CASSPRMNTEAFF
-	TRBD1	TRBV9	TRBJ1-4	TGTGCCAGCAGCGTCTCACAGGGGGCTGGCGAAAAACTGTTTTTT	CASSVSQGAGEKLFF
-	-	TRBV6-1	TRBJ1-2	TGTGCCAGCAGTGAAGGGGGAGGGAACTATGGCTACACCTTC	CASSEGGGNYGYTF
-	-	TRBV5-1	TRBJ1-4	TGCGCCAGCAGCTTGGCCGGGGGTGCTAATGAAAAACTGTTTTTT	CASSLAGGANEKLFF